The table lists the clone carrying this TCR beta chain with many counts. The target antigen is unknown. The sample originates from a study of naive and memory T cell subsets. Germline CDR1 MNHNS, CDR2 SASEGT. The CDR3 loop spans 13 amino acids. V was trimmed by 1 base and J by 10 bases, leaving 10 bases between them. Amplification of ligated cDNA took four PCR rounds with SP2 and nested alpha and beta constant primers. TCRdb re-called the 5' RACE reads through MiXCR, storing one row per CDR3 protein. The repertoire consists of 50,000 to 60,000 distinct CDR3 sequences, with less than 10% occurring once and the leading ten covering roughly 8.9%. The library had UMIs added by 3' ligation of an oligonucleotide to TCR cDNA. Input was about 1 to 1,100 ng of DNase-treated total RNA without cell sorting. Study-wide results and limits: Potentially, T cell activation and differentiation skew this RNA-based measurement.

The sequence was obtained from a female donor in good health. The chain has TRBV6-1 and TRBJ1-4, with D tentatively TRBD1 (5 bases). CDR3 sequence: CASSEGERGKLFF. In DNA form, the CDR3 reads TGTGCCAGCAGTGAAGGGGAGAGGGGAAAACTGTTTTTT.